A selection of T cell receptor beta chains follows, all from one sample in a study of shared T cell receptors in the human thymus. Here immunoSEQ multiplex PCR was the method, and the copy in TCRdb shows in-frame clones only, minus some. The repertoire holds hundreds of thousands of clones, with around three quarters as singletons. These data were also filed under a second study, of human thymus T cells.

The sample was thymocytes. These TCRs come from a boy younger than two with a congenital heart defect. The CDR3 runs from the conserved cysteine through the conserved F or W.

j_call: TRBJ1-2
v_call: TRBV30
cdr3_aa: CASKGAQGKAGYGYTF

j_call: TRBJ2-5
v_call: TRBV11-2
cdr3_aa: CASSGLRLARQETQYF

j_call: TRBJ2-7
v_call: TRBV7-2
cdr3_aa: CASSPGTEMSYEQYF

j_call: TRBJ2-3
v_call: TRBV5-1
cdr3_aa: CASRGGSISTDTQYF

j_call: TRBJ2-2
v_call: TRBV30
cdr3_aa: CAWGGAAGELFF

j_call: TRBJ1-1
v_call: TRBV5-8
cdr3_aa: CASSYAGINTEAFF

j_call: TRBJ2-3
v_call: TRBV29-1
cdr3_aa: CSVEDRSDRGYTQYF

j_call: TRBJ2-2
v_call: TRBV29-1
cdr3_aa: CSVEGRIAGGWGGELFF

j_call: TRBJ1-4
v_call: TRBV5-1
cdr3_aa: CASSLGFPGALTNEKLFF

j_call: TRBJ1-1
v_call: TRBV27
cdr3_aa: CASGGITEAFF